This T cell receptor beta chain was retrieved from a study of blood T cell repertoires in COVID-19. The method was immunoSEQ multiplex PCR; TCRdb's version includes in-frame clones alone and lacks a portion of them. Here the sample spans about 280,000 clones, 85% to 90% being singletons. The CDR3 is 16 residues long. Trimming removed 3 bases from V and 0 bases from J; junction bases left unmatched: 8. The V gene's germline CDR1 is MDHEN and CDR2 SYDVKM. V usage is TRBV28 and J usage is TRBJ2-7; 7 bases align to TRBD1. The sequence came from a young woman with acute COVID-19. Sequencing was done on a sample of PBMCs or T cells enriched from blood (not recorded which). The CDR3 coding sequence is TGTGCCAGCAGTTTCCCCACCGGGACAGCCTCCTACGAGCAGTACTTC. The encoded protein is CASSFPTGTASYEQYF.